This entry concerns a single T cell receptor (beta chain). The antigen remains unidentified. Within the sample, other DNA sequences also encode this same CDR3. This entry comes from a study of radiation and T cells in renal cell carcinoma. Study information: Nephrectomy followed 15 Gy stereotactic body radiation by 4 weeks. Regarding the study as a whole: Top tumor clonotypes rose in blood 2 weeks post-radiation, then contracted.

Using immunoSEQ multiplex PCR, the repertoire was profiled, and TCRdb retains in-frame clones only, with some absent. The sample has roughly 130,000 clones; 80% to 90% are singletons. Germline-derived CDR1 and CDR2 are SGHRS and YFSETQ. V was clipped by 4 bases and J by 5 bases; unmatched bases: 4. CDR3 size: 13 residues. As for time point: blood 2 weeks post-SBRT. Treatment: 15 Gy SBRT to primary tumor, nephrectomy 4 weeks later. The tumor was a clear cell renal cell carcinoma. This chain connects TRBV5-1 to TRBJ2-7; 9 bases align to TRBD1. This receptor was taken from an older woman with renal cell carcinoma. The source was blood, collected from a patient whose treatment included radiotherapy and nephrectomy. The CDR3: CASSPRTGDEQYF. DNA for the CDR3: TGCGCCAGCAGCCCCAGGACAGGGGACGAGCAGTACTTC. Full variable domain (remainder filled in from reference TRBV5-1 and TRBJ2-7): KAGVTQTPRYLIKTRGQQVTLSCSPISGHRSVSWYQQTPGQGLQFLFEYFSETQRNKGNFPGRFSGRQFSNSRSEMNVSTLELGDSALYLCASSPRTGDEQYFGPGTRLTVT.